The 28 T cell receptor beta chains in this list originate from one sample, sequenced in a study of blood T cells in healthy people across ages. A J-beta primer mix and a sample-barcoded 5' primer were used in a second PCR of about 7 to 12 cycles. TCRdb ran MiXCR on the 5' RACE reads and lists one entry per CDR3 protein. The profile shows 1.6 million or so distinct CDR3 sequences, about 35% of them singletons. The material sequenced was blood. The receptors originated from a woman aged 25 to 39 in good health.

The rearrangement joins TRBV2 to TRBJ2-3; TRBD2 agrees at 12 bases. CDR1 and CDR2 from the germline V gene are SNHLY and FYNNEI. This CDR3 comprises 15 residues. Germline trimming cut 6 bases from V and 3 bases from J; bases unmatched to any gene: 4. The CDR3 DNA reads TGTGCCAGCAGATTGGGACTAGCGGGTACAGATACGCAGTATTTT. It codes for CASRLGLAGTDTQYF.

The chain is built from TRBV4-1 and TRBJ2-3; 7 bases align to TRBD2. Germline V gene data show CDR1 as MGHRA and CDR2 as YSYEKL. The CDR3 sequence is 17 residues long. J gave up 5 bases and V 3 bases, and 14 bases lay outside the gene matches. CDR3 protein: CASSHRLAATLIDTQYF. The CDR3 DNA is TGCGCCAGCAGCCACCGACTAGCAGCAACTCTCATAGATACGCAGTATTTT.

This clonotype was recorded once. The chain carries TRBV15 and TRBJ1-2; the D is unclear. CDR3 size: 12 residues. Germline CDR1 is LNHNV and CDR2 is YYDKDF (reference sequence). V lost 0 bases, J lost 5 bases, and 4 bases lay in between. The CDR3 DNA is TGTGCCACCAGCAGAGAGAATTATGGCTACACCTTC. It is translated as CATSRENYGYTF.

This clonotype was recorded a few times. This chain uses TRBV28 with TRBJ2-7, with D perhaps assigned TRBD1 or TRBD2 (5 bases each). The V end was cut by 5 bases, the J end by 2 bases, with 19 bases between. There are 16 residues in the CDR3. CDR1 is MDHEN, CDR2 SYDVKM, per germline. CDR3 sequence (DNA): TGTGCCAGCAGTCCCCCGTGGGGGAGCTCAACCTACGAGCAGTACTTC. Translation: CASSPPWGSSTYEQYF.

This rearrangement joins TRBV20-1 to TRBJ1-1; TRBD1 aligns across 7 bases. There are 13 residues in the CDR3. Germline V gene data show CDR1 as DFQATT and CDR2 as SNEGSKA (reference sequence). The CDR3 sequence: CRATGTAHTEAFF. In nucleotides, the CDR3 is TGCAGGGCGACCGGGACAGCTCACACTGAAGCTTTCTTT.

The sample holds a few counts of this clonotype. The rearrangement uses TRBV20-1 and TRBJ2-7; 7 bases line up with TRBD2. Trimming cost V 0 bases and J 3 bases; bases outside gene matches: 5. This CDR3 contains 14 residues. CDR1 DFQATT and CDR2 SNEGSKA come from the germline V gene (reference sequence). CDR3 sequence: CSARDRASGYEQYF. Here the CDR3 DNA reads TGCAGTGCTAGAGATCGGGCTAGCGGCTACGAGCAGTACTTC.

This clonotype occurred a few times. This sequence joins TRBV6-1 and TRBJ2-1; 9 bases match TRBD2. In germline, CDR1 is MNHNS, CDR2 SASEGT. The CDR3 runs 18 residues. Losses at the gene ends were 2 bases for V and 4 bases for J; bases not matched to a gene: 12. CDR3 nucleotides: TGTGCCAGCAGTGAATGGGGGGCTAGCGGGGCATCTTACAATGAGCAGTTCTTC. Its protein product is CASSEWGASGASYNEQFF.

The chain carries TRBV15 and TRBJ1-2; D not resolved. The CDR3 is 15 amino acids. V was trimmed by 0 bases and J by 2 bases, leaving 10 bases between them. CDR1 and CDR2 from the germline V gene are LNHNV and YYDKDF (reference sequence). The CDR3 bases are TGTGCCACCAGCAGAGAAGGGCAGAAAAACTATGGCTACACCTTC. Its protein product is CATSREGQKNYGYTF.

Note on this clonotype: This may arise from a read error, as a much more abundant clone is one base away. This chain uses TRBV29-1 with TRBJ2-7; D is unclear. The DNA end is a closer match to TRBJ2-5, so the J assignment may be wrong. CDR1 is SQVTM, CDR2 ANQGSEA, per germline. The CDR3 totals 10 residues. This CDR3 reads CSVLMETQYF. In DNA, the CDR3 is TGCAGCGTTCTCATGGAGACCCAGTACTTC.

This clonotype has only a few counts. V and J are TRBV6-6 and TRBJ2-2, with D tentatively TRBD1 (5 bases). CDR1 is MNHNY, CDR2 SVGAGI, per germline (reference sequence). This CDR3 region has 14 residues. V was pared by 5 bases and J by 3 bases, with 10 bases between. The CDR3 here is CASSPQGYTGELFF. In DNA form, the CDR3 reads TGTGCCAGCAGTCCGCAGGGATACACCGGGGAGCTGTTTTTT.

This clonotype was seen a few times. The CDR3 spells CASSYGGEQAQGYTF. For the CDR3, the DNA is TGCGCCAGCAGCTACGGAGGGGAACAAGCTCAAGGCTACACCTTC. The V call is TRBV5-1, the J call TRBJ1-2, with TRBD1 as a possible D gene (5 bases). CDR1 and CDR2 from the germline V gene are SGHRS and YFSETQ. The ends were cut back, 3 bases at V and 8 bases at J, with 20 bases in the middle. The CDR3 is 15 amino acids.

This clonotype was observed a handful of times. The chain links TRBV25-1 to TRBJ1-1, with 7 bases that match TRBD1. The germline CDR1 and CDR2 sequences are MGHDK and SYGVNS. The CDR3 consists of 13 residues. J gave up 4 bases and V 6 bases, and 5 bases lay outside the gene matches. CDR3 protein: CASRTGSVTEAFF. Here the CDR3 DNA reads TGTGCCAGCAGGACAGGGTCGGTCACTGAAGCTTTCTTT.

The chain has TRBV7-2 and TRBJ2-5, with D unresolved. This CDR3 is built from 14 residues. Trimming took off 7 bases at V and 5 bases at J, with 17 bases between the two ends. Looked up from germline, CDR1 is SGHTA and CDR2 is FQGNSA. DNA for the CDR3: TGTGCCAGCATGCTATGGGCGAATAGGGAGACCCAGTACTTC. Encoded protein: CASMLWANRETQYF.

This chain links TRBV7-2 with TRBJ2-7; D may be TRBD2 (6 bases). The CDR3 runs to 17 residues. Looked up from germline, CDR1 is SGHTA and CDR2 is FQGNSA. V dropped 1 base and J dropped 0 bases, with 16 bases sitting between them. CDR3 sequence: CASSLGGVGRLSYEQYF. The CDR3 DNA sequence: TGTGCCAGCAGCTTAGGGGGGGTGGGGCGACTCTCCTACGAGCAGTACTTC.

This clonotype came up once. This CDR3 is CASSVGTGGNNEQFF. In DNA, the CDR3 is TGTGCCAGCAGCGTAGGCACAGGGGGGAACAATGAGCAGTTCTTC. The V call is TRBV9, the J call TRBJ2-1; 8 nucleotides line up with TRBD1. The CDR3 runs 15 residues. Germline-derived CDR1 and CDR2 are SGDLS and YYNGEE. Germline trimming cut 0 bases from V and 5 bases from J; bases unmatched to any gene: 4.

This clonotype was detected only a few times. The genes are TRBV12-3 or TRBV12-4 and TRBJ2-6, with unresolved D. This CDR3 comprises 17 residues. Between the trimmed V and J ends, which lost 5 bases and 5 bases, there was a span of 19 bases. CDR3 region: CASSGSETLRRANVLTF. CDR3 in DNA: TGTGCCAGCAGTGGCAGCGAAACCCTTAGGAGGGCCAACGTCCTGACTTTC.

There are many counts of this clonotype. The chain uses TRBV10-3 and TRBJ2-3; D possibly corresponds to TRBD2 (5 bases). The CDR3 contains 13 residues. V gave up 7 bases and J gave up 5 bases, with 13 bases separating them. The germline V gene has CDR1 ENHRY and CDR2 SYGVKD. DNA of the CDR3: TGTGCCATCACCCCCCGGGGTGAAGATACGCAGTATTTT. As protein: CAITPRGEDTQYF.

The rearrangement uses TRBV20-1 and TRBJ2-7; a weak D match, TRBD1 (5 bases). V was pared by 5 bases and J by 12 bases, with 23 bases between. This CDR3 is 13 amino acids long. Germline lookup yields CDR1 DFQATT and CDR2 SNEGSKA (reference sequence). The CDR3 bases are TGCAGTGCTCTCAAACCAGGGAAAGAGACCCGGTACTTC. Translated, it gives CSALKPGKETRYF.

The V and J genes are TRBV5-1 and TRBJ2-3; 8 nucleotides align to TRBD2. V lost 0 bases, J lost 2 bases, and 2 bases stayed unmatched. The CDR3 consists of 15 residues. Germline V gives CDR1 SGHRS, CDR2 YFSETQ. The CDR3 here is CASSLGLAYTDTQYF. CDR3 nucleotides: TGCGCCAGCAGCTTGGGACTAGCGTACACAGATACGCAGTATTTT.

The genes are TRBV28 and TRBJ1-5; 10 bases map to TRBD1. Trimming removed 3 bases from V and 2 bases from J; junction bases left unmatched: 19. Germline lookup yields CDR1 MDHEN and CDR2 SYDVKM. CDR3 length: 21 residues. CDR3 bases: TGTGCCAGCAGTTTGTCTGGGACAGGGGTTATATCGGTATACGGCAATCAGCCCCAGCATTTT. Protein: CASSLSGTGVISVYGNQPQHF.

This rearrangement joins TRBV18 to TRBJ1-5, with 7 bases lining up with TRBD1. J was trimmed by 0 bases and V by 3 bases; bases with no gene match: 8. From germline, CDR1 is KGHSH and CDR2 LQKENI. There are 17 residues in the CDR3. The CDR3 DNA sequence: TGTGCCAGCTCACCTAGCGGACAGGCCAATAGCAATCAGCCCCAGCATTTT. Protein product: CASSPSGQANSNQPQHF.

V and J are TRBV3-1 and TRBJ1-5; 8 positions match TRBD1. Germline CDR1 and CDR2: LGHDT and YNNKEL (reference sequence). This CDR3 region has 13 residues. The trim removed 4 bases at V and 10 bases at J, leaving 6 bases unmatched. The DNA for the CDR3 is TGTGCCAGCAGCCCTGACAGGGGAGTACCCCAGCATTTT. Amino acids: CASSPDRGVPQHF.

V gene TRBV7-9 combines with J gene TRBJ1-2; possible D gene TRBD1, 5 bases. The V and J ends lost 1 base and 2 bases respectively, with 17 bases between them. Looked up from germline, CDR1 is SEHNR and CDR2 is FQNEAQ (reference sequence). This CDR3 contains 17 residues. The CDR3 region has the DNA TGTGCCAGCAGCTTAGGGTCCCCAACAGGTTTCAACTATGGCTACACCTTC. Its protein product is CASSLGSPTGFNYGYTF. The whole variable domain, remainder taken from reference TRBV7-9 and TRBJ1-2, is DTGVSQNPRHKITKRGQNVTFRCDPISEHNRLYWYRQTLGQGPEFLTYFQNEAQLEKSRLLSDRFSAERPKGSFSTLEIQRTEQGDSAMYLCASSLGSPTGFNYGYTFGSGTRLTVV.

There are a few counts of this clonotype. The V call is TRBV9, the J call TRBJ2-3; TRBD2 agrees at 7 bases. V gave up 3 bases and J gave up 4 bases; unmatched junction bases: 5. Germline CDR1 and CDR2: SGDLS and YYNGEE. The CDR3 spans 14 residues. The CDR3 region has the DNA TGTGCCAGCAGCGCCAGCGGGGTCCCAGATACGCAGTATTTT. It encodes CASSASGVPDTQYF.

This clonotype was detected once. The rearrangement links TRBV5-6 to TRBJ2-7; the D gene is possibly TRBD1 (6 bases). The J call may be mistaken, given a closer DNA end match to TRBJ2-5. This CDR3 has 14 residues. Per germline, CDR1 SGHDT and CDR2 YYEEEE. The CDR3 sequence is CASSQRGKTETQYF. CDR3 nucleotides: TGTGCCAGCAGCCAAAGGGGGAAGACAGAGACCCAGTACTTC.

This clonotype was seen a handful of times. The chain links TRBV10-1 to TRBJ2-5; no clear D. The CDR3 is made up of 14 amino acids. V was cut by 0 bases and J by 5 bases, with 10 bases left in between. CDR1 and CDR2 (germline): WNHNN, SYGVQD (reference sequence). The CDR3 sequence: CASSESLIRETQYF. The CDR3 coding sequence is TGCGCCAGCAGTGAGTCTCTGATCCGGGAGACCCAGTACTTC.

The CDR3 reads CASSRVAGEADTQYF. The CDR3 DNA follows: TGTGCCAGCAGCCGCGTAGCGGGAGAGGCAGATACGCAGTATTTT. The J gene is TRBJ2-3, the V gene TRBV6-5; 9 nucleotides match TRBD2. CDR3 length equals 15 residues. V shed 6 bases and J 4 bases; nucleotides not matched to a gene: 8. The germline CDR1 and CDR2 sequences are MNHEY and SVGAGI.

This clonotype was observed a handful of times. The chain is built from TRBV3-1 and TRBJ2-3; the D call may be TRBD1 or TRBD2 (6 bases each). CDR1 is LGHDT and CDR2 is YNNKEL in the germline V gene (reference sequence). The V and J ends lost 4 bases and 4 bases respectively, with 12 bases between them. The CDR3 has 14 amino acids. DNA for the CDR3: TGTGCCAGCAGCCGGTCGGGGGCGTCAGATACGCAGTATTTT. Translated: CASSRSGASDTQYF.